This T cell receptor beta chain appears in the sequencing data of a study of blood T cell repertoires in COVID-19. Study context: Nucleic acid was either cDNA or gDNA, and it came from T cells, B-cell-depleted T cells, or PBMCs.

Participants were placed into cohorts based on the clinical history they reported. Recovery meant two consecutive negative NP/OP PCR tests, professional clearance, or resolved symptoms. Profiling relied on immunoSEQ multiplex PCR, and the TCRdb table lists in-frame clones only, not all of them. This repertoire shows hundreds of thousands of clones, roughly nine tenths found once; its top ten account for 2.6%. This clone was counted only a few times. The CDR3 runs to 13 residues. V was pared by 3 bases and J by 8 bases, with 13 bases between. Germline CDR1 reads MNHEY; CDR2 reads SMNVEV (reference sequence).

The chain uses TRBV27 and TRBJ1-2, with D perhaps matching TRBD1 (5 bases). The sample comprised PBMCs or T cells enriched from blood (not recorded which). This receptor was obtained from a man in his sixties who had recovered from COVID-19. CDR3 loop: CASSFGGARGYTF. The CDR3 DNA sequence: TGTGCCAGCAGTTTTGGAGGGGCGCGAGGCTACACCTTC.